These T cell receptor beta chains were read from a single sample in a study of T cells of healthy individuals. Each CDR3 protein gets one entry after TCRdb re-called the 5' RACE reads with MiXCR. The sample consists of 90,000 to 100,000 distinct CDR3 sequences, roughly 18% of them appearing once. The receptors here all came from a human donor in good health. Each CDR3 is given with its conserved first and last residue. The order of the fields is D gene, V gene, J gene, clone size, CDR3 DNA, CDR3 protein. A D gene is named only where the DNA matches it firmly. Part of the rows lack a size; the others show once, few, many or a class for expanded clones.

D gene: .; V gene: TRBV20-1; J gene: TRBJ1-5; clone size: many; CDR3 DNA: TGCAGTGCTTCTAGGGGGAGCAATCAGCCCCAGCATTTT; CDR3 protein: CSASRGSNQPQHF
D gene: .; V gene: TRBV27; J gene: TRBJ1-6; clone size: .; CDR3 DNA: TGTGCCAGCAGTTTAAAGGGGAGCTCCTATAATTCACCCCTCCACTTT; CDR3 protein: CASSLKGSSYNSPLHF
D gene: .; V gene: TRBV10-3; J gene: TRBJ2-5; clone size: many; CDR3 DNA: TGTGCCATCAGTGAGCCAGGGGAGACCCAGTACTTC; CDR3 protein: CAISEPGETQYF
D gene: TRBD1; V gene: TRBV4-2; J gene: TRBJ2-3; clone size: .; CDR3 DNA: TGTGCCAGCAGCCCCGTTGGACAGGGAGGCTCAGATACGCAGTATTTT; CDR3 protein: CASSPVGQGGSDTQYF
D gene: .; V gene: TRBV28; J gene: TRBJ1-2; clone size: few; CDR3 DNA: TGTGCCAGCAGTCCTATTCGTGAGGTGTTCTATGGCTACACCTTC; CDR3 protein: CASSPIREVFYGYTF
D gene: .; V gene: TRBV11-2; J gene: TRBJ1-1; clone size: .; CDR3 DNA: TGTGCCAGCAGCCTGTCCATCGGGAACACTGAAGCTTTCTTT; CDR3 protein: CASSLSIGNTEAFF
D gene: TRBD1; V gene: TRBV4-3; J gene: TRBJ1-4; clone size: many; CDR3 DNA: TGCGCCAGCAGCCCAGACAGGGGCACTAATGAAAAACTGTTTTTT; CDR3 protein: CASSPDRGTNEKLFF
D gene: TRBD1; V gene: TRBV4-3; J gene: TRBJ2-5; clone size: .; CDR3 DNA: TGCGCCAGCAGCCAAGAAATCGGGACAGGCGGAGAGACCCAGTACTTC; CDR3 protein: CASSQEIGTGGETQYF
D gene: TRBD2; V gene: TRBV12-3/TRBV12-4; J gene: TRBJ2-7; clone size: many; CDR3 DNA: TGTGCCAGCAGTTTGGAGCGGGACTCCTACGAGCAGTACTTC; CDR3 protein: CASSLERDSYEQYF
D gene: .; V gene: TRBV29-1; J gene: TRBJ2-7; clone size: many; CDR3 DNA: TGCAGCGTTGCCGGAGAGGTCTCCTACGAGCAGTACTTC; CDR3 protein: CSVAGEVSYEQYF
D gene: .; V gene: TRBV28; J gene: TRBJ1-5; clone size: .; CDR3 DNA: TGTGCCAGCATCCCCGGTCGGGGGCGCGGGATGAATTTT; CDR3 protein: CASIPGRGRGMNF
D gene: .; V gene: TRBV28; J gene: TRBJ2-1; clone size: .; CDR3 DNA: TGTGCCAGCAGTGCCCAGGGGGGGAGATACAATGAGCAGTTCTTC; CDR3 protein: CASSAQGGRYNEQFF
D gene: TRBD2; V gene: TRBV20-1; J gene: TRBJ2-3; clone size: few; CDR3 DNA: TGCAGTGCTGCGGGGGGGCCAGATACGCAGTATTTT; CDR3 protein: CSAAGGPDTQYF
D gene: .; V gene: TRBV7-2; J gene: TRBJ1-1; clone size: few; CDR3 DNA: TGTGCCAGCAGCTCCCTCCTTACGAACACTGAAGCTTTCTTT; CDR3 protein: CASSSLLTNTEAFF
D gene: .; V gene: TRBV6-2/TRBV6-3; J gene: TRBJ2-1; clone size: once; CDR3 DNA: TGTGCCAGCAGTCCCTGGGATGAGCAGTTCTTC; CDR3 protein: CASSPWDEQFF
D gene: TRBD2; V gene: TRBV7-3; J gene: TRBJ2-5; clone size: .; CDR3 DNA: TGTGCCAGCAGCACCGGGGGAGGGAACCAAGAGACCCAGTACTTC; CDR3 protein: CASSTGGGNQETQYF
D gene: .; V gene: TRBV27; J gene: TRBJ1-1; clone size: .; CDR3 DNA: TGTGCCAGCAAGGCCGCTCGGCAGGCTTTCTTT; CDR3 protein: CASKAARQAFF
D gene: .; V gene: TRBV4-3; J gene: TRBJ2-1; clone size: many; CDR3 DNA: TGCGCCAGCAGCCAAGAACCTACAAGCTCCTACAATGAGCAGTTCTTC; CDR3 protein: CASSQEPTSSYNEQFF
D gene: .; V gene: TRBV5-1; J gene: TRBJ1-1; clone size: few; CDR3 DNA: TGCGCCAGCAGCAGCGATCCAGGGGTAACTGAAGCTTTCTTT; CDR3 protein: CASSSDPGVTEAFF
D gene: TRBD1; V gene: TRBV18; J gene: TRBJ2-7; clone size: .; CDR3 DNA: TGTGCCAGCTCACCATTCAGGGGGCAGGGGTACGAGCAGTACTTC; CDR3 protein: CASSPFRGQGYEQYF
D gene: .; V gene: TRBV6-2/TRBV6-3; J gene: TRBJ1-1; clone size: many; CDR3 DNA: TGTGCCAGCAGTTACTCGAAAAGTGAAGCTTTCTTT; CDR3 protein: CASSYSKSEAFF
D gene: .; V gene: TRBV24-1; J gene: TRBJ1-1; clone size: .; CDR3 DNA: TGTGCCACCAGTGGTGGGGTTGATACTGAAGCTTTCTTT; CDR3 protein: CATSGGVDTEAFF
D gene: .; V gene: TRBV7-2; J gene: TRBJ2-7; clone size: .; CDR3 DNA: TGTGCCAGCAGCCGAGCCTTGATGGAGCAGTACTTC; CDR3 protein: CASSRALMEQYF
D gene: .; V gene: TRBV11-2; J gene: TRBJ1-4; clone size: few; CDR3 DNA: TGTGCCAGCAGCTCGAACGGGCAGAGAAGGGAAAAACTGTTTTTT; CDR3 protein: CASSSNGQRREKLFF
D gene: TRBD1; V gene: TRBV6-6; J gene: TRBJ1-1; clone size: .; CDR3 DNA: TGTGCCAGCAGTTTTCCGGGACAGGGGAACACTGAAGCTTTCTTT; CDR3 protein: CASSFPGQGNTEAFF
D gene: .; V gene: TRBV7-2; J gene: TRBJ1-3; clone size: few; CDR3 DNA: TGTGCCAGCAGCCAGACTGGCAGTGGAAACACCATATATTTT; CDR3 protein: CASSQTGSGNTIYF
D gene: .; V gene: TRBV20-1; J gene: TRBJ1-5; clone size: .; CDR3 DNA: TGCAGTGCTAGGGTCCCCGCAGGGGTCCCCCAGCATTTT; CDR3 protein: CSARVPAGVPQHF
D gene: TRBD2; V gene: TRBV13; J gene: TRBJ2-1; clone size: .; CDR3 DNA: TGTGCCAGCAGCTCCGGCTGGACTAGCGGAACGCAGGGTGAGCAGTTCTTC; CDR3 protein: CASSSGWTSGTQGEQFF
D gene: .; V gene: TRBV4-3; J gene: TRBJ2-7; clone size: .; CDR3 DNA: TGCGCCAGCAGCCAAGGTCTTGGGACTTCTGCACCCTACGAGCAGTACTTC; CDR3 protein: CASSQGLGTSAPYEQYF
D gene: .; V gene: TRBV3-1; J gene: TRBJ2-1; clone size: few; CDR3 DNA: TGTGCCAGCAGCCCAGGACTGGTGGTGGGTGAGCAGTTCTTC; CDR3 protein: CASSPGLVVGEQFF
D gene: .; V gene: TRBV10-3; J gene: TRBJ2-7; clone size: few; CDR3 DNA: TGTGCCATCAGTGAAATCGCGAAGGGGAGCTCCTACGAGCAGTACTTC; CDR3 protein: CAISEIAKGSSYEQYF
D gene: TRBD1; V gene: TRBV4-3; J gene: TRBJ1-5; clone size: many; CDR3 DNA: TGCGCCAGCAGCCAAGGGACAGGGGATGTGAGTAGCCAGCCCCAGCATTTT; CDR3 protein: CASSQGTGDVSSQPQHF
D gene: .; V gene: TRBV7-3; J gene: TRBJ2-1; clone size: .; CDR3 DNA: TGTGCCAGCAGCCCCTCATACGGACACCCTATTACGTTCTTC; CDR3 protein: CASSPSYGHPITFF
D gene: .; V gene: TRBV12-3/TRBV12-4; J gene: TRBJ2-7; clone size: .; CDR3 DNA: TGTGCCAGCAGGGATCCCGCCGAGGCAGTGGGCTCCTACGAGCAGTACTTC; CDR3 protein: CASRDPAEAVGSYEQYF
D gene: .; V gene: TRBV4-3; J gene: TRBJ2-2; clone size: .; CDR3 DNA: TGCGCCAGCAGCCACGGGCCCGGGGAGCTGTTTTTT; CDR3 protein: CASSHGPGELFF
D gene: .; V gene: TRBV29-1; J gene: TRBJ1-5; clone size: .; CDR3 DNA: TGCAGCGTTGTGGTACAGGTGAATCAGCCCCAGCATTTT; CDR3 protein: CSVVVQVNQPQHF
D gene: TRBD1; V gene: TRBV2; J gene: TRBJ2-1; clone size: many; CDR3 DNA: TGTGCCAGCAGTTCCCGACAGGGAGTGGAGCAGTTCTTC; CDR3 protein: CASSSRQGVEQFF
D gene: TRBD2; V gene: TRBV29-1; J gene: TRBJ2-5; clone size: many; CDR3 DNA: TGCAGCGCGCGACTAGCGGGAGTTTGGGAGACCCAGTACTTC; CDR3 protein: CSARLAGVWETQYF
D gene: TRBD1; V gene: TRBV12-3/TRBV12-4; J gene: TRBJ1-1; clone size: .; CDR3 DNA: TGTGCCAGCAGTTGGCCGGGACAGGGGAACACTGAAGCTTTCTTT; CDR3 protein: CASSWPGQGNTEAFF
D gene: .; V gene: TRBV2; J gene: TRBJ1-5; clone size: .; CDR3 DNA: TGTGCCAGCAGCTCCACAGGAAACAATCAGCCCCAGCATTTT; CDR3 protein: CASSSTGNNQPQHF
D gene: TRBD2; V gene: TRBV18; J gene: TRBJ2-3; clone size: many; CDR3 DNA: TGTGCCAGCTCACCACCGTCTAGCGGGAGCGATACGCAGTATTTT; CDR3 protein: CASSPPSSGSDTQYF
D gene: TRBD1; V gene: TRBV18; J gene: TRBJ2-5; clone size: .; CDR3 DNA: TGTGCCAGCTCACCAACAGGGGACCAAGAGACCCAGTACTTC; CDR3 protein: CASSPTGDQETQYF
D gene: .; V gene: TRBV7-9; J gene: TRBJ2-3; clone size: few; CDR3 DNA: TGTGCCAGCAGCCCGGCGGGACGGGGCACAGATACGCAGTATTTT; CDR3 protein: CASSPAGRGTDTQYF
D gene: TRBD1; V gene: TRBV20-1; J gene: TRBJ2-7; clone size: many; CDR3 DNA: TGCAGTGCTCCGGGACTCCGGGACAGGGGGACGTACGAGCAGTACTTC; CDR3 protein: CSAPGLRDRGTYEQYF
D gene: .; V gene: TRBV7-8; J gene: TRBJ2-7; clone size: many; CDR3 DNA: TGTGCCAGCAGCTTACAGGGTATGTCCTACGAGCAGTACTTC; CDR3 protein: CASSLQGMSYEQYF